This TCR beta chain was obtained from a study of blood T cell repertoires in COVID-19. Turning to the study itself: PBMCs, B-cell-depleted T cells, or T cells were the source of the cDNA or gDNA that made up the material.

Clones were sequenced by immunoSEQ multiplex PCR, and TCRdb holds only the in-frame ones, with some missing. Among about 320,000 clones listed, 89% were seen once. CDR1 and CDR2 from the germline V gene are MNHEY and SMNVEV (reference sequence). The CDR3 covers 14 residues. V shed 6 bases and J 7 bases; nucleotides not matched to a gene: 11. This clone occurred once. The sample taken for sequencing was PBMCs or T cells enriched from blood (not recorded which). The source of this sequence is a man in his fifties or sixties who had recovered from COVID-19. V and J are TRBV27 and TRBJ2-7; 8 positions agree with TRBD1. The CDR3 spells CASSPKTGEEEQYF. In DNA form, the CDR3 reads TGTGCCAGCAGCCCAAAGACAGGGGAAGAGGAGCAGTACTTC.